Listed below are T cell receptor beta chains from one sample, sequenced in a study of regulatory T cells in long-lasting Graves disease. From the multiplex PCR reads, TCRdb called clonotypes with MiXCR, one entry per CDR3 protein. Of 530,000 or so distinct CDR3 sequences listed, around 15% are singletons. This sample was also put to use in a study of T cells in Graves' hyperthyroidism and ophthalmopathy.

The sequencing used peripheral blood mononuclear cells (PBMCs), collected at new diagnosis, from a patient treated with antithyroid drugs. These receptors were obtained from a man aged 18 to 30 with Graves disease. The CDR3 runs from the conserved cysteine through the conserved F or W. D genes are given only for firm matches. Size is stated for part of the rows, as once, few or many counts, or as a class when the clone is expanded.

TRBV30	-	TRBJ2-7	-	TGTGCCGGGGCTGGGGCGGGACTCCTCTCCTACGAGCAGTACTTC	CAGAGAGLLSYEQYF
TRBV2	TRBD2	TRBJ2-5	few	TGTGCCACCACGACTAGCGGGGAGACCCAGTACTTC	CATTTSGETQYF
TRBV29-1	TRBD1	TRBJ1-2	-	TGCAGCGTTGTAGGGGGCATAAACTATGGCTACACCTTC	CSVVGGINYGYTF
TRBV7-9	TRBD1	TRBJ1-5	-	TGTGCCAGCAGCAACATCGCAGGGGGCGGTCAGCCCCAGCATTTT	CASSNIAGGGQPQHF
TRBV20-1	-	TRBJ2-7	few	TGCAGTGCCCACCCCGGAAAGTCCTACGAGCAGTACTTC	CSAHPGKSYEQYF
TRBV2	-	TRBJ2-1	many	TGTGCCAGCAGTGGCCAAGCTCAGGGCTCTGGTGAGCAGTTCTTC	CASSGQAQGSGEQFF
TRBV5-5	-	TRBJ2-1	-	TGTGCCAGCAGTTATTCTACGGTGCCTATGCTTGAGCAGTTCTTC	CASSYSTVPMLEQFF
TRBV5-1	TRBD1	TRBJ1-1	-	TGTGCCAGCAGCGTAGAAGGACAGGGTAGGTCTGAAGCTTTCTTT	CASSVEGQGRSEAFF
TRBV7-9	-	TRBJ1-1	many	TGTGCCAGCAGCCCACAGGGCGGTGAAGCTTTCTTT	CASSPQGGEAFF
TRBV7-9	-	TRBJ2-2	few	TGTGCCAGCAGCTTCCGGAGGGGGGAGCTGTTTTTT	CASSFRRGELFF
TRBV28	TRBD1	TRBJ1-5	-	TGTGCCAGCAGGCAACCACCGACAGGGTACAATCAGCCCCAGCATTTT	CASRQPPTGYNQPQHF
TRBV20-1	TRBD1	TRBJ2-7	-	TGCAGTGCCGTAGCCGGGACAGTTCACTACGAGCAGTACTTC	CSAVAGTVHYEQYF
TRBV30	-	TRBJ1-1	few	TGTGCCTGGAGTAGGGATATGGACACTGAAGCTTTCTTT	CAWSRDMDTEAFF
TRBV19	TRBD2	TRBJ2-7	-	TGTGCCAGTAGTTGGGGGACTAGCGATAATCCCTCCTACGAGCAGTACTTC	CASSWGTSDNPSYEQYF
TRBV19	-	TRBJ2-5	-	TGTGCCAGTAGTATAGCGGGTACGATCCAAGAGACCCAGTACTTC	CASSIAGTIQETQYF
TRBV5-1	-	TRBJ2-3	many	TGCGCCAGCAGCTTGGATGGGCCCCGCACAGATACGCAGTATTTT	CASSLDGPRTDTQYF
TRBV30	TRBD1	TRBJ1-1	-	TGTGCCTGGAGTCGCGGACAGGGGGGGACTGAAGCTTTCTTT	CAWSRGQGGTEAFF
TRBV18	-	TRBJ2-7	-	TGTGCCAGCTCACCTATACCCGGACCTACCTACGAGCAGTACTTC	CASSPIPGPTYEQYF
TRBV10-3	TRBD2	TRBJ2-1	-	TGTGCCATCAGTGGACTAGCGAGCTCCTACAATGAGCAGTTCTTC	CAISGLASSYNEQFF
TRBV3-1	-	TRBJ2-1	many	TGTGCCAGCAGGGACTACTGGGGGAATGAGCAGTTCTTC	CASRDYWGNEQFF
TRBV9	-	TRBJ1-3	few	TGTGCCAGCACCCCCCTCAGCTCTGGAAACACCATATATTTT	CASTPLSSGNTIYF
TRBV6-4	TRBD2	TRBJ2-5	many	TGTGCCAGCCGCCCGGGACTAGGAGAGGGAGAGACCCAGTACTTC	CASRPGLGEGETQYF
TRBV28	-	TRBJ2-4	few	TGTGCCAGCAGTTTAATAACTACCTCCAAAAACATTCAGTACTTC	CASSLITTSKNIQYF
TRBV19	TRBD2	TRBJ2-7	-	TGTGCCAGTAGTATTGACCCGACTAGCGCCAGATACGAGCAGTACTTC	CASSIDPTSARYEQYF
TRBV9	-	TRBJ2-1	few	TGTGCCAGCAGCGCGGGGACCAGCTCCTACAATGAGCAGTTCTTC	CASSAGTSSYNEQFF
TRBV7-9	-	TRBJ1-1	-	TGTGCCAGCATAGGGCTGAACACTGAAGCTTTCTTT	CASIGLNTEAFF
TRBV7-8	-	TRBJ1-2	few	TGTGCCGGCAGCGGCCGTGGGCAGGGCGGCTATGGCTACACCTTC	CAGSGRGQGGYGYTF
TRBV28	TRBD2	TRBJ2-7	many	TGTGCCAGCAGTTGGACCATGATGACTAGCGGGAGCCTCTACGAGCAGTACTTC	CASSWTMMTSGSLYEQYF
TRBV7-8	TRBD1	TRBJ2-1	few	TGTGCCAGCAGCCTCGGACAGGGTTGGGATGAGCAGTTCTTC	CASSLGQGWDEQFF
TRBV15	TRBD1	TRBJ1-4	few	TGTGCCACCAGCAGAGATAGGTCAGGGGGCGGGAGTGAAAAACTGTTTTTT	CATSRDRSGGGSEKLFF
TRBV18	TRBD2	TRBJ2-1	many	TGTGCCAGCGCGACTAGCGGGAGCTCCTACAATGAGCAGTTCTTC	CASATSGSSYNEQFF
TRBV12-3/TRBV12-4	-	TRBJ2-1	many	TGTGCCAGCAGTTCCCGCGGGACTGGGGGAGACAATGAGCAGTTCTTC	CASSSRGTGGDNEQFF
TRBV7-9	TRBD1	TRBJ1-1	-	TGTGCCAGCGGTCAGGGGGCTGCTGGCACTGAAGCTTTCTTT	CASGQGAAGTEAFF
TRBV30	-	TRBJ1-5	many	TGTGCCTGGCAGACAGGTAGCAATCAGCCCCAGCATTTT	CAWQTGSNQPQHF
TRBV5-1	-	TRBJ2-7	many	TGCGCCAGCAGCCGTGAGAGGGGGTCCTACGAGCAGTACTTC	CASSRERGSYEQYF
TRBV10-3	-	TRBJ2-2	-	TGTGGGGTAGCGCCGGGGGCCGGGGAGCTGTTTTTT	CGVAPGAGELFF
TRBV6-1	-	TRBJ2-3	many	TGTGCCAGCAGTGAAGCCGGCGGAGGAGATACGCAGTATTTT	CASSEAGGGDTQYF
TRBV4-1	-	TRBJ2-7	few	TGCGCCAGCAGCCTCGGACAGACCACCTACGAGCAGTACTTC	CASSLGQTTYEQYF
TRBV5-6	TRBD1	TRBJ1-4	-	TGTGCCAGCAGCCGACAACAGGGGGCCGGTGAAAAACTGTTTTTT	CASSRQQGAGEKLFF
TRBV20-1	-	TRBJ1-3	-	TGCAGTGCTACAAGATACGACCCTGGGAACACCATATATTTT	CSATRYDPGNTIYF
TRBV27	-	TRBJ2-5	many	TGTGCCAGCAGTTCGGATTTCGGACAGCTCCAAGAGACCCAGTACTTC	CASSSDFGQLQETQYF
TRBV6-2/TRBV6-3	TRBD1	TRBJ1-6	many	TGTGCCAGCGGGGATGGTACGACAGGGGATGATAATTCACCCCTCCACTTT	CASGDGTTGDDNSPLHF
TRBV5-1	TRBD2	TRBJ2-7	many	TGCGCCAGCAGCTTGACTAGCGGGACGCTCTACGAGCAGTACTTC	CASSLTSGTLYEQYF
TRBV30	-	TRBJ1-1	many	TGTGCCTGCCCCGGGCAATACGCTGAAGCTTTCTTT	CACPGQYAEAFF
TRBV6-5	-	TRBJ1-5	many	TGTGCCAGCAGTTACGACGGTAATCAGCCCCAGCATTTT	CASSYDGNQPQHF
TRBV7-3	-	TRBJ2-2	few	TGTGCCAGCAGCTTAGAGGGGCGCCGGAACACCGGGGAGCTGTTTTTT	CASSLEGRRNTGELFF
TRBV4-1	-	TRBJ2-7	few	TGCGCCAGCAGCCAAGGGCCCGGGACGGAGCACGAGCAGTACTTC	CASSQGPGTEHEQYF
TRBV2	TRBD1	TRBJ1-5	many	TGTGCCAGCAACACTGAGACTGGGACAGGGAGCGAGCCCCAGCATTTT	CASNTETGTGSEPQHF
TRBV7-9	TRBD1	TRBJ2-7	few	TGTGCCAGCAGCTTATCGGGGACAGACTACGAGCAGTACTTC	CASSLSGTDYEQYF
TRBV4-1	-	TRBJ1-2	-	TGCGCCAGCAGCCAAGGGGCAGGGGTGGCCTATGGCTACACCTTC	CASSQGAGVAYGYTF
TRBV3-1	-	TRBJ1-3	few	TGTGCCAGCAGCCCCATAGGAAACACCATATATTTT	CASSPIGNTIYF
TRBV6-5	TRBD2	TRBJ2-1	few	TGTGCCAGCAGTTACTCACTAGCGGTGAGCTCCTACAATGAGCAGTTCTTC	CASSYSLAVSSYNEQFF
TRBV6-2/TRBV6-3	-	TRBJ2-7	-	TGTGCCAGCAGTTACTGGGGTTTTGCCAGTGCCTACGAGCAGTACTTC	CASSYWGFASAYEQYF
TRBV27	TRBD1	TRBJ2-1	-	TGTGCCACATCGCCGGAGACAGGGTGGAATGAGCAGTTCTTC	CATSPETGWNEQFF
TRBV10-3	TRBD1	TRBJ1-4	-	TGTGCCATCAGTGAGTCTCCGGGACAGGGGAATGAAAAACTGTTTTTT	CAISESPGQGNEKLFF
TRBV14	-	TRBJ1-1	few	TGTGCCAGCAGCCAAGGGGGGGGAAACACTGAAGCTTTCTTT	CASSQGGGNTEAFF
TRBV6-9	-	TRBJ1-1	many	TGTGCCAGCAGTTCAGGAGTGACATTTGGCACTGAAGCTTTCTTT	CASSSGVTFGTEAFF
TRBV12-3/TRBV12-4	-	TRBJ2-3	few	TGTGCCAGCAGTTTGCAGCCGGGCGGTATAGGTACGCAGTATTTT	CASSLQPGGIGTQYF